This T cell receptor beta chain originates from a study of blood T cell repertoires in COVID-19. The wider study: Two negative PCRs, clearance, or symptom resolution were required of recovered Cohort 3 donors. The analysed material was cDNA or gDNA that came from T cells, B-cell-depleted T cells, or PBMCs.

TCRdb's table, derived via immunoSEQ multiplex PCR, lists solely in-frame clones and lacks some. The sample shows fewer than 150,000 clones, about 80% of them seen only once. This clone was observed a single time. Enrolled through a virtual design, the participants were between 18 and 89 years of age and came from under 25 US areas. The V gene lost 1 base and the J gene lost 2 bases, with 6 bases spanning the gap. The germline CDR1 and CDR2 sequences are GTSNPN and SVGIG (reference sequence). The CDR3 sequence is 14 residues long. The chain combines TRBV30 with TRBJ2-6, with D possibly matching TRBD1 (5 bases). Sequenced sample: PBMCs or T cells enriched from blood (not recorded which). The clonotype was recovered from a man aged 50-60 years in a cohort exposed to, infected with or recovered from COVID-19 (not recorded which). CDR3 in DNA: TGTGCCTGGAGTGAAGGGGCTGGGGCCAACGTCCTGACTTTC. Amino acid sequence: CAWSEGAGANVLTF.